These 10 T cell receptor beta chains share one sample of origin, sequenced in a study of identical twins. Using its own MiXCR run on the 5' RACE reads, TCRdb lists one record per CDR3 protein. The sample holds approximately 590,000 distinct CDR3 sequences; 9% to 10% are singletons and the top ten take around 3.2%. This same sample was also part of a study on yellow fever vaccine responses in identical twins.

Sequenced sample: PBMCs. All receptors derive from a young woman in good health.

V gene TRBV7-8 combines with J gene TRBJ2-7, with 7 bases aligning to TRBD1. The J segment lost 4 bases and the V segment lost 5 bases, leaving 8 bases of the junction unmatched. The CDR3 runs to 14 residues. The germline V gene encodes CDR1 SGHVS and CDR2 FQNEAQ. CDR3 DNA: TGTGCCAGCAGCCGTGACAGGGCGGCATACGAGCAGTACTTC. It yields the protein CASSRDRAAYEQYF.

The rearrangement joins TRBV20-1 to TRBJ2-1; D is possibly TRBD1 (6 bases). This CDR3 comprises 14 residues. The germline V gene encodes CDR1 DFQATT and CDR2 SNEGSKA (reference sequence). The CDR3 region has the DNA TGCAGCCCTATTCCCGGACAGCGATACAATGAGCAGTTCTTC. Amino acids: CSPIPGQRYNEQFF.

The chain is built from TRBV11-2 and TRBJ2-2; 7 bases map to TRBD2. There are 18 residues in the CDR3. Trimming at V came to 0 bases and at J to 6 bases, leaving 13 bases not matched to a gene. The V gene's germline CDR1 is SGHAT and CDR2 FQNNGV. The CDR3: CASSLDLPVAGSPGELFF. The CDR3 nucleotides read TGTGCCAGCAGCTTAGATTTACCCGTAGCGGGTTCGCCCGGGGAGCTGTTTTTT. The full variable domain, rest sourced from reference TRBV11-2 and TRBJ2-2, is EAGVAQSPRYKIIEKRQSVAFWCNPISGHATLYWYQQILGQGPKLLIQFQNNGVVDDSQLPKDRFSAERLKGVDSTLKIQPAKLEDSAVYLCASSLDLPVAGSPGELFFGEGSRLTVL.

In this sample, this clonotype turned up many times. The chain recombines TRBV2 with TRBJ2-3, with D maybe TRBD2 (5 bases). Germline V gene sequence: CDR1 SNHLY, CDR2 FYNNEI. The CDR3 is made up of 15 amino acids. The V gene lost 4 bases and the J gene lost 3 bases, with 14 bases spanning the gap. Written as DNA, the CDR3 is TGTGCCAGCAGTGTGGGAGTGAGCGAAACAGATACGCAGTATTTT. It yields the protein CASSVGVSETDTQYF.

In this sample, this clonotype turned up many times. CDR3 DNA: TGTGCCAGCAGCTTGAAGCAGTTACAGGGCTACGAGCAGTACTTC. Translating it yields CASSLKQLQGYEQYF. The rearrangement uses TRBV21-1 and TRBJ2-7; the table assigns TRBD1, which was not confirmed against the DNA. TRBV21-1 is a documented pseudogene. The CDR3 consists of 15 residues.

This clonotype was detected many times. J is TRBJ2-7 and V is TRBV15, with D perhaps TRBD2 (6 bases). This CDR3 is built from 16 residues. The V gene lost 1 base and the J gene lost 7 bases, with 20 bases spanning the gap. The V gene's germline CDR1 is LNHNV and CDR2 YYDKDF (reference sequence). CDR3 residues: CATSRGPAGYGSEQYF. CDR3 nucleotides: TGTGCCACCAGCAGAGGGCCAGCGGGCTACGGATCGGAGCAGTACTTC. The whole variable domain, filled in from reference TRBV15 and TRBJ2-7, reads DAMVIQNPRYQVTQFGKPVTLSCSQTLNHNVMYWYQQKSSQAPKLLFHYYDKDFNNEADTPDNFQSRRPNTSFCFLDIRSPGLGDTAMYLCATSRGPAGYGSEQYFGPGTRLTVT.

This clonotype was detected many times. J is TRBJ2-1 and V is TRBV4-3; D gene ambiguous. CDR1 and CDR2 from the germline V gene are LGHNA and YSLEER. Trimming shortened V by 4 bases and J by 7 bases, and 11 bases separated the two germline ends. The CDR3 extends over 13 amino acids. The CDR3 here is CASSPKPRNEQFF. Here the CDR3 DNA reads TGCGCCAGCAGCCCGAAGCCCCGGAATGAGCAGTTCTTC.

There are many counts of this clonotype. The chain uses TRBV2 and TRBJ2-7; D remains ambiguous. V was pared by 7 bases and J by 0 bases, with 13 bases between. This CDR3 has 14 amino acids. Germline V gene lookup returns CDR1 SNHLY and CDR2 FYNNEI. The DNA of the CDR3 is TGTGCCAGCACTCTCAATAGGAGCTCCTACGAGCAGTACTTC. Amino acids: CASTLNRSSYEQYF.

The chain combines TRBV29-1 with TRBJ2-1, with 14 positions matching TRBD2. J lost 9 bases, V lost 6 bases, and 10 bases had no gene match. Germline CDR1 and CDR2: SQVTM and ANQGSEA. The CDR3 has 15 amino acids. The CDR3 nucleotides read TGCAGCGTCCCAAAGGTCGGGACTAGCGGGAGTGAGCAGTTCTTC. It specifies CSVPKVGTSGSEQFF.

This clonotype showed up just a few times. The chain recombines TRBV19 with TRBJ2-2, with 9 bases fitting TRBD1. The germline V gene encodes CDR1 LNHDA and CDR2 SQIVND (reference sequence). The CDR3 covers 15 residues. V lost 3 bases, J lost 4 bases, and 3 bases stayed unmatched. The CDR3: CASSMTGGATGELFF. DNA for the CDR3: TGTGCCAGTAGTATGACAGGGGGTGCCACCGGGGAGCTGTTTTTT.